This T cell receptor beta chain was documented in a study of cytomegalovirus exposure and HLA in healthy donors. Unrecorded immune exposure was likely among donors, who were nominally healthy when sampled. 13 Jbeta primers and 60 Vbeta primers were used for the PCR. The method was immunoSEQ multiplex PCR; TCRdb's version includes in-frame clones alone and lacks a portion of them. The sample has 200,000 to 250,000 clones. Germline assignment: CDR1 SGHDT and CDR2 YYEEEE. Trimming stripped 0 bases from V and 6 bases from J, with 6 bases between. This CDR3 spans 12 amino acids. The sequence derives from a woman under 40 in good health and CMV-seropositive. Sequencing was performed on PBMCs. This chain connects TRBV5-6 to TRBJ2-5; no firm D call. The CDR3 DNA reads TGTGCCAGCAGCTTGGAGGAGAAGACCCAGTACTTC. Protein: CASSLEEKTQYF.